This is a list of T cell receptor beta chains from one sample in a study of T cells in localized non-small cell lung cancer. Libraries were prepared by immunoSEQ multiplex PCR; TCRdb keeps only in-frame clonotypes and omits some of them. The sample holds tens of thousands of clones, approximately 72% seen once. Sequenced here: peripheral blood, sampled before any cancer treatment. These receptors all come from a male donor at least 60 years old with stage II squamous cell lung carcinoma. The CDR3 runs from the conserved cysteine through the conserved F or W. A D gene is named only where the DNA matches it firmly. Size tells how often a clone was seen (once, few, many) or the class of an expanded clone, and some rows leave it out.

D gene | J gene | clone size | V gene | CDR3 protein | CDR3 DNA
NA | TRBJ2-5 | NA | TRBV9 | CASSASGGQETQYF | TGTGCCAGCAGCGCGTCGGGCGGACAAGAGACCCAGTACTTC
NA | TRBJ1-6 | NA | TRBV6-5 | CASSYSRGRFNSPLHF | TGTGCCAGCAGTTACTCTAGGGGACGGTTTAATTCACCCCTCCACTTT
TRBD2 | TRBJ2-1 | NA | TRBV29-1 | CSVATSGGVVNEQFF | TGCAGCGTTGCTACCTCGGGAGGGGTCGTGAATGAGCAGTTCTTC
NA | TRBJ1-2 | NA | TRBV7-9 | CASSATGYGYTF | TGTGCCAGCAGCGCCACCGGTTATGGCTACACCTTC
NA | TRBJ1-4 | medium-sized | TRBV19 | CASSASEKLFF | TGTGCCAGTAGTGCCTCTGAAAAACTGTTTTTT
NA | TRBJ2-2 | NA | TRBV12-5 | CASGLPNGGTGELFF | TGTGCTAGTGGTTTGCCCAATGGTGGCACCGGGGAGCTGTTTTTT
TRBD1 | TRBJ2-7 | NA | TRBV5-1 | CASSSWTGSYEQYF | TGCGCCAGCAGCTCCTGGACAGGTTCCTACGAGCAGTACTTC
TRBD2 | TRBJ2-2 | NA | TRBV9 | CASSATSQYTGELFF | TGTGCCAGCAGCGCGACTAGCCAATACACCGGGGAGCTGTTTTTT
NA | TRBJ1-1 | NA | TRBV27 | CASSWTENTEAFF | TGTGCCAGCAGTTGGACAGAGAACACTGAAGCTTTCTTT
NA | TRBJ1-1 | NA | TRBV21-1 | CASSNHRDTEAFF | TGTGCCAGCAGCAATCACAGGGACACTGAAGCTTTCTTT
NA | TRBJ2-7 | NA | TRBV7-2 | CASSPRDGWAYEQYF | TGTGCCAGCAGCCCCAGGGATGGGTGGGCCTACGAGCAGTACTTC
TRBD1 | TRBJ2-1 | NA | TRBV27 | CASRNGGQSYNEQFF | TGTGCCAGCAGGAATGGGGGACAGTCTTACAATGAGCAGTTCTTC
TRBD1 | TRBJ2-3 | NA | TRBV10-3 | CAIMGTGYTDTQYF | TGTGCCATCATGGGGACAGGTTACACAGATACGCAGTATTTT
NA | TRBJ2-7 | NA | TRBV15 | CATSRDVSYEQYF | TGTGCCACCAGCAGAGATGTATCCTACGAGCAGTACTTC
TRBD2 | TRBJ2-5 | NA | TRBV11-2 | CASSLASTSVQETQYF | TGTGCCAGCAGCTTAGCATCAACTAGCGTCCAAGAGACCCAGTACTTC
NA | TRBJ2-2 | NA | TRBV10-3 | CAISALAETNTGELFF | TGTGCCATCAGTGCACTAGCCGAGACGAACACCGGGGAGCTGTTTTTT
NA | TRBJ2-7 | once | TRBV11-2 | CASSLDRDSPYEQYF | TGTGCCAGCAGCTTAGATCGCGACTCCCCCTACGAGCAGTACTTC
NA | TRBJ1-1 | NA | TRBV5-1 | CASSIDPGRNTEAFF | TGCGCCAGCAGCATAGACCCGGGGAGGAACACTGAAGCTTTCTTT
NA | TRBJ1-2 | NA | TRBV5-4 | CASSRTPTTESYGYTF | TGTGCCAGCAGCCGAACACCAACGACGGAGAGCTATGGCTACACCTTC
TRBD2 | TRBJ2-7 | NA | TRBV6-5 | CASSLLGTSEYEQYF | TGTGCCAGCAGTTTATTGGGGACTAGCGAATACGAGCAGTACTTC
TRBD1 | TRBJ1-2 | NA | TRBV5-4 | CASSPGQGANNYGYTF | TGTGCCAGCAGCCCCGGACAGGGGGCCAATAACTATGGCTACACCTTC
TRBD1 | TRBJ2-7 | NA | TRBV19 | CASRKGQGHEQYF | TGTGCCAGCAGAAAAGGACAGGGCCACGAGCAGTACTTC
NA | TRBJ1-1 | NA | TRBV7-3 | CASSPPFMRGGNTEAFF | TGTGCCAGCAGCCCTCCCTTTATGAGAGGGGGGAACACTGAAGCTTTCTTT
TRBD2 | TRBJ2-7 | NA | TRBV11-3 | CASSPGRVGSGEQYF | TGTGCCAGCAGCCCCGGGAGGGTAGGATCGGGCGAGCAGTACTTC